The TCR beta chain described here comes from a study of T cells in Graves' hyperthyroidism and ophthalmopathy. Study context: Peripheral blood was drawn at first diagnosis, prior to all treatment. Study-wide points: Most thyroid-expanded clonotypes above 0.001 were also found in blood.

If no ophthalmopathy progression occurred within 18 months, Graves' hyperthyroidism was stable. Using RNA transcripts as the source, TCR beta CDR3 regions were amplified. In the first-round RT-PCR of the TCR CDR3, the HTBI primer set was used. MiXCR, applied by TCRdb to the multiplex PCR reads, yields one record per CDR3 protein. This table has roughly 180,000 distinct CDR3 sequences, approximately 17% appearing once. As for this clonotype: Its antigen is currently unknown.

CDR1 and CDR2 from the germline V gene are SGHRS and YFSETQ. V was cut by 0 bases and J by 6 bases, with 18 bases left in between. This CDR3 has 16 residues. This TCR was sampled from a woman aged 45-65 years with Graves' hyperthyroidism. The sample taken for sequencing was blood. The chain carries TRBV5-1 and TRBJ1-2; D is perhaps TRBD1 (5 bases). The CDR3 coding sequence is TGCGCCAGCAGCTTGGAAGGCGGGGGACTTGGAAATGGCTACACCTTC. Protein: CASSLEGGGLGNGYTF.